The TCR beta chain under discussion was sequenced for a study of control samples from healthy donors and cancer patients. Using immunoSEQ multiplex PCR, the repertoire was profiled, and TCRdb retains in-frame clones only, with some absent. This table has fewer than 120,000 clones, roughly 90% appearing once. This CDR3 contains 17 residues. V lost 5 bases, J lost 8 bases, and 25 bases lay in between. The V gene's germline CDR1 is LNHDA and CDR2 SQIVND (reference sequence). The receptor's source is a woman in her fifties or sixties with lung cancer. Sample: PBMCs. This chain links TRBV19 with TRBJ1-5; D remains unclear. CDR3 nucleotides: TGTGCCAGTAGTCCCCTTATGGGTTCTCTGGCGATGAAGCCCCAGCATTTT. Protein: CASSPLMGSLAMKPQHF.